The rows below give T cell receptor beta chains drawn from one sample of a study of shared clonotypes between healthy human individuals. Sequencing used immunoSEQ multiplex PCR; TCRdb keeps in-frame clones, though not all of them. The sample shows fewer than 600,000 clones, roughly 79% of them seen only once. Sample: PBMCs. The receptors were gathered from a woman aged 40-49 years in good health. Some clones in this sample may be carry-over from other donors' samples. Both conserved end residues are part of each CDR3. The D gene is left open where the match is weak. Not all rows give a size; the values are once, few, many and, for expanded clones, a class.

clone size	V gene	J gene	D gene	CDR3 DNA	CDR3 protein
once	TRBV4-3	TRBJ2-3	TRBD2	TGCGCCAGCAGCCAAATACCTGTCGGGAGCGGGAGGGTGGATACGCAGTATTTT	CASSQIPVGSGRVDTQYF
-	TRBV5-6	TRBJ2-5	-	TGTGCCAGCAGCCTATTAGGTTGGGATGGGACCTTTTACTTC	CASSLLGWDGTFYF
-	TRBV5-1	TRBJ2-1	TRBD2	TGCGCCAGCAGGTTGGCACTAGCGGGAACCTACAATGAGCAGTTCTTC	CASRLALAGTYNEQFF
many	TRBV19	TRBJ1-1	-	TGTGCCGCGGGGGCCCCTGAAGCTTTCTTT	CAAGAPEAFF
-	TRBV5-5	TRBJ2-7	-	TGTGCCAGCAGCTTGGTTACAGACACCTACGAGCAGTACTTC	CASSLVTDTYEQYF
-	TRBV28	TRBJ1-1	-	TGTGCCAGCAGTTTAATAGGGGCGGAAAACACTGAAGCTTTCTTT	CASSLIGAENTEAFF
-	TRBV19	TRBJ2-7	TRBD2	TGTGCCAGTAGTATAGCCTCGGGGGGGCCTCTAACCTACGAGCAGTATTTC	CASSIASGGPLTYEQYF
-	TRBV7-2	TRBJ1-5	TRBD1	TGTGCCAGCAGCTTATTTCAGGGGGCTCAGCCCCAGCATTTT	CASSLFQGAQPQHF
-	TRBV19	TRBJ1-2	TRBD1	TGTGCCAGTAGTACGAGACAGGGTTCTAACTATGGCTACACCTTC	CASSTRQGSNYGYTF
-	TRBV28	TRBJ2-1	-	TGTGCCAGCAGTTTATCCCTCGACCCCCGGGTGCAGTTCTTC	CASSLSLDPRVQFF
-	TRBV2	TRBJ1-1	-	TGTGCCAGCAGTGATAGGGAGAACACTGAAGCTTTCTTT	CASSDRENTEAFF
-	TRBV28	TRBJ2-7	TRBD1	TGTGCCAGCTTGGGACAGTCCTACGAGCAGTACTTC	CASLGQSYEQYF
-	TRBV20-1	TRBJ2-3	-	TGCAGTGCTATTTACACAGATACGCAGTATTTT	CSAIYTDTQYF
-	TRBV5-5	TRBJ2-5	-	TGTGCCAGCAGCTGGGGGTCGGAAGAGACCCAGTACTTC	CASSWGSEETQYF
once	TRBV15	TRBJ2-5	TRBD2	TGTGCCACCAGCAGACCCGGGACTAGCGGGAGTGAGACCCAGTACTTC	CATSRPGTSGSETQYF
-	TRBV7-2	TRBJ2-6	-	TGTGCCAGCAGCTTATGGGGCTCTGGGGCCAACGTCCTGACTTTC	CASSLWGSGANVLTF
-	TRBV4-3	TRBJ2-1	-	TGCGCCAGCAGCCAGACCAATGAGCAGTTCTTC	CASSQTNEQFF